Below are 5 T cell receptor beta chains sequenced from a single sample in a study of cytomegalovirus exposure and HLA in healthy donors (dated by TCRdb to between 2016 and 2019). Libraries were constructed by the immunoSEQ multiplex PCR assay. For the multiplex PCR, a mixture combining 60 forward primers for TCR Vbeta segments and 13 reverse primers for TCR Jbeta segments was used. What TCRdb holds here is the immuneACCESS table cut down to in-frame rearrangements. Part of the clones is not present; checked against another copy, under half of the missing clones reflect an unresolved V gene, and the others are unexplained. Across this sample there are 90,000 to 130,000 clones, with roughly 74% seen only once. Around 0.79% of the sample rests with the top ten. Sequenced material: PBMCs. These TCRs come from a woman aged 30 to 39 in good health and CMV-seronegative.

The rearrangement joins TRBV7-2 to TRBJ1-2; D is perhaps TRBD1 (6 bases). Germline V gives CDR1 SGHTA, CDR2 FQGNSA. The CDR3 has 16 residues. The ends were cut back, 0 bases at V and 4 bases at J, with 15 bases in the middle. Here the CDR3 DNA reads TGTGCCAGCAGCTTAGCCGGGACATCAGATTTCTATGGCTACACCTTC. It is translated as CASSLAGTSDFYGYTF.

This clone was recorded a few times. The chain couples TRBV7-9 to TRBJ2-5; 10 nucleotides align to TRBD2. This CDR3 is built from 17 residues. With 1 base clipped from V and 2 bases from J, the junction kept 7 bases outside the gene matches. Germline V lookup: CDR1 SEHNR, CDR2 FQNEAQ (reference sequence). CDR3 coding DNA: TGTGCCAGCAGCTTAGGGCTAGCGGGGGTGCAACAAGAGACCCAGTACTTC. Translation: CASSLGLAGVQQETQYF.

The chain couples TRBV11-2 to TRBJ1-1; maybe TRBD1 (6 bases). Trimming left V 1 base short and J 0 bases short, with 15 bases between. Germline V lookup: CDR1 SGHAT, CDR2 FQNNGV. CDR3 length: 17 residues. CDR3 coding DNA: TGTGCCAGCAGCTTAGTAAGTGGACAGCAGATGAACACTGAAGCTTTCTTT. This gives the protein CASSLVSGQQMNTEAFF.

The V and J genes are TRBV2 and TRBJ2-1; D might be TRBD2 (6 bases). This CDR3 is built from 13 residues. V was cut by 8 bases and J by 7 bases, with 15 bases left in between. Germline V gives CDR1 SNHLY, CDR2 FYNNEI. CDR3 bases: TGTGCCAGCCACCTGGGAGGATTTAATGAGCAGTTCTTC. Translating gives CASHLGGFNEQFF.

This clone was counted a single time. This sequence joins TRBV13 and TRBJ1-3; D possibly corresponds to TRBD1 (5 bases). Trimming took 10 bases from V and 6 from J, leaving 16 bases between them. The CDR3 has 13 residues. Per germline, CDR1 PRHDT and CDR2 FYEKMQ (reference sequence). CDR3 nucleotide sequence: TGTGCCACTCGTCAGGGTAATTCAAACACCATATATTTT. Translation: CATRQGNSNTIYF.